This T cell receptor (beta chain) stems from a study of T cell repertoires in cytomegalovirus infection. Study at large: CMV infection and matching HLA type were both indicated by public TCR beta signatures.

This clonotype was detected ten times or more. Its antigen is unidentified. Findings and caveats of the study: The cumulative frequency of public TCR beta families identified carriers of CMV plus the relevant HLA.

TCRdb redid the calling of the reads with MiXCR, one entry per CDR3 protein. The sample consists of about 330,000 distinct CDR3 sequences, approximately 9.5% of them appearing once. Per germline, CDR1 ENHRY and CDR2 SYGVKD. The V end lost 5 bases, the J end lost 3 bases, and 14 bases lay between the germline ends. CDR3 size: 14 residues. The V and J genes are TRBV10-3 and TRBJ2-7; D not certain. The clonotype originates from a human donor in good health (CMV status not recorded). Some clones in this sample may be carry-over from other donors' samples. The sample comprised PBMCs. CDR3 region: CAISSTPNFYEQYF. CDR3 coding DNA: TGTGCCATCAGTAGCACACCGAACTTCTACGAGCAGTACTTC.